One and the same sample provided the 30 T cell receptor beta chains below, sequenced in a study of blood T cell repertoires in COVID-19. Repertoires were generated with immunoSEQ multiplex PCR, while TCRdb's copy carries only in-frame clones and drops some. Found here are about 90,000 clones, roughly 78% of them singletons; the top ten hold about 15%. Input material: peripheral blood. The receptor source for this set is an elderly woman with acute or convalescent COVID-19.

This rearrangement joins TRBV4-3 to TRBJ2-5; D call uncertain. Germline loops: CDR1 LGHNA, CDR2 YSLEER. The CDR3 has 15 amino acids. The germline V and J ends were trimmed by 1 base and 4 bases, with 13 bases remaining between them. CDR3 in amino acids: CASSQGRTLGETQYF. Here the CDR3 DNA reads TGCGCCAGCAGCCAAGGTCGTACTCTAGGAGAGACCCAGTACTTC.

The CDR3 nucleotides read TGTGCCATCAGTCCGACAGGGACTAACTATGGCTACACCTTC. Protein sequence: CAISPTGTNYGYTF. The chain is built from TRBV10-3 and TRBJ1-2; 7 bases are a match to TRBD1. The CDR3 is made up of 14 amino acids. Germline V lookup: CDR1 ENHRY, CDR2 SYGVKD. With 5 bases clipped from V and 0 bases from J, the junction kept 3 bases outside the gene matches.

The CDR3 nucleotides are TGTGCCAGCAGCCCCCGGACTAGCGGGGGGGCAGATACGCAGTATTTT. Its translation: CASSPRTSGGADTQYF. The gene calls are TRBV11-2 and TRBJ2-3; the match to TRBD2 covers 15 bases. After removal of 5 bases from V and 4 bases from J, the junction contained 4 bases not matched to a gene. CDR3 size: 16 residues. Germline assignment: CDR1 SGHAT and CDR2 FQNNGV.

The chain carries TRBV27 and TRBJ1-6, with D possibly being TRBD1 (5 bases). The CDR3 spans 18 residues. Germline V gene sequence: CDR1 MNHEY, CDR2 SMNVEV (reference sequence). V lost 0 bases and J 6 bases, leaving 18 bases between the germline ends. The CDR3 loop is CASSLSGPQRGGNSPLHF. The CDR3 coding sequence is TGTGCCAGCAGTTTATCGGGCCCACAGAGGGGAGGTAATTCACCCCTCCACTTT.

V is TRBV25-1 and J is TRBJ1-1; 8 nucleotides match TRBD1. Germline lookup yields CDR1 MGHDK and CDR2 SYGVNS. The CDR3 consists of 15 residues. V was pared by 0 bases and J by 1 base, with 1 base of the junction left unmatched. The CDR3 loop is CASSEYGTGNTEAFF. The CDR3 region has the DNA TGTGCCAGCAGTGAATACGGGACAGGGAACACTGAAGCTTTCTTT.

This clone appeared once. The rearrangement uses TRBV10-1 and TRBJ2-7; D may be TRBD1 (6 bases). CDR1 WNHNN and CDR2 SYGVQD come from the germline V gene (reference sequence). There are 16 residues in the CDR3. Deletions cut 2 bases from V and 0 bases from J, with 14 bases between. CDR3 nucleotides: TGCGCCAGCAGTGAGGCACAGGGAATTACCTCCTACGAGCAGTACTTC. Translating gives CASSEAQGITSYEQYF.

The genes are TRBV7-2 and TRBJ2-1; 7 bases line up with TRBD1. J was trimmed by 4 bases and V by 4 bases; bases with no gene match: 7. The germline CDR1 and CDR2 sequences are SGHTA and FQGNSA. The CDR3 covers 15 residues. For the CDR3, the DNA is TGTGCCAGCAGCTCCTCAGGGGGTGGATACAATGAGCAGTTCTTC. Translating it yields CASSSSGGGYNEQFF. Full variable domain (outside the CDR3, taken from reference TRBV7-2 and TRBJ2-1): GAGVSQSPSNKVTEKGKDVELRCDPISGHTALYWYRQSLGQGLEFLIYFQGNSAPDKSGLPSDRFSAERTGGSVSTLTIQRTQQEDSAVYLCASSSSGGGYNEQFFGPGTRLTVL.

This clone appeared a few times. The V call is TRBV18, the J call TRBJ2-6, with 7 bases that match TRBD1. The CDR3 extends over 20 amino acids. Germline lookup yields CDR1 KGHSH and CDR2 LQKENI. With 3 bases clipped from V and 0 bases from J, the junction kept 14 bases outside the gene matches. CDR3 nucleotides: TGTGCCAGCTCACCCTGGACAGGTTCGCACTTAGACTCTGGGGCCAACGTCCTGACTTTC. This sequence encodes CASSPWTGSHLDSGANVLTF.

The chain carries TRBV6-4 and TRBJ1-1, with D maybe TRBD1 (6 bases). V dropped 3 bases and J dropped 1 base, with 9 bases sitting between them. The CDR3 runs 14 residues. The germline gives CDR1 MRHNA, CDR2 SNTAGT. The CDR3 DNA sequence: TGTGCCAGCAGTGAACAGGGTGGGAACACTGAAGCTTTCTTT. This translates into CASSEQGGNTEAFF.

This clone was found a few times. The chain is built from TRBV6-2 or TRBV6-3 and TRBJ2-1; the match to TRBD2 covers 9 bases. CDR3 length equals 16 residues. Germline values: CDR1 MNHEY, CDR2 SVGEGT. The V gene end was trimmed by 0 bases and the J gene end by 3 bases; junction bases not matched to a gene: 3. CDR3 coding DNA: TGTGCCAGCAGTTACTCCGGACTAGCGAACTACAATGAGCAGTTCTTC. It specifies CASSYSGLANYNEQFF.

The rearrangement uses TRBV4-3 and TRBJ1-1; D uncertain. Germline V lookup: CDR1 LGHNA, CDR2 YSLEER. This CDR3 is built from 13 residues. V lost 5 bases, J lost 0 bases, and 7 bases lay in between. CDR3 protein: CASSFTVNTEAFF. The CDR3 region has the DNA TGCGCCAGCAGCTTTACAGTGAACACTGAAGCTTTCTTT.

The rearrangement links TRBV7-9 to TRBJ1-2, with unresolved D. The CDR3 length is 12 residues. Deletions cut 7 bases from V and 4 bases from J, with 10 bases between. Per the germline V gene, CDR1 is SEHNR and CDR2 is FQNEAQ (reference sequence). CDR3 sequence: CASTPEGYGYTF. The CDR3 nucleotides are TGTGCCAGCACCCCCGAGGGCTATGGCTACACCTTC.

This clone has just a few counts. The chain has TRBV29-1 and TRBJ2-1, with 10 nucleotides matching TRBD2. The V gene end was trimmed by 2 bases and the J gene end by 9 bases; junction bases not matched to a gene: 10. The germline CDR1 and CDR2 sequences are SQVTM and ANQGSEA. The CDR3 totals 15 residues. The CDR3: CSVERSAGGLTEQFF. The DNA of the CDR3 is TGCAGCGTTGAAAGGTCAGCGGGGGGGCTGACTGAGCAGTTCTTC.

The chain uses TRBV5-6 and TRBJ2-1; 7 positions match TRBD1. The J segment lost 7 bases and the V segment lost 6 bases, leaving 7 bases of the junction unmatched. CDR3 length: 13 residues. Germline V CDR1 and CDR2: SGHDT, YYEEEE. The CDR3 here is CASTILQGNEQFF. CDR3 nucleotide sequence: TGTGCCAGCACCATATTACAGGGGAATGAGCAGTTCTTC.

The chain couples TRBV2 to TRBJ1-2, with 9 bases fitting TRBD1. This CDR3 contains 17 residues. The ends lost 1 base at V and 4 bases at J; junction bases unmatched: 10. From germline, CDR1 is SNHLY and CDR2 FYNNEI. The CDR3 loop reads CASSEELGDRVGYGYTF. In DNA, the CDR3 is TGTGCCAGCAGTGAAGAGTTAGGGGACAGGGTCGGCTATGGCTACACCTTC.

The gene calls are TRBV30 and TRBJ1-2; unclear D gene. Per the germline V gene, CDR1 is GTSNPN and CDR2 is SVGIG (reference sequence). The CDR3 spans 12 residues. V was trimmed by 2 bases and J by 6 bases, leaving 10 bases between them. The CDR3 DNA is TGTGCCTGGAGTTTGTGGGGAGATGGCTACACCTTC. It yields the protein CAWSLWGDGYTF.

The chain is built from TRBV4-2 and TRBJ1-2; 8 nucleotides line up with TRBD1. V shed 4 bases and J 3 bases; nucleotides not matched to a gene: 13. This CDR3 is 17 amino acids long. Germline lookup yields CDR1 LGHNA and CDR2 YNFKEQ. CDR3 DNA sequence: TGTGCCAGCAGCCGACCCCTCGATTGGACAGGGCACTATGGCTACACCTTC. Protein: CASSRPLDWTGHYGYTF.

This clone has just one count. The CDR3 reads CASSSTQGGFGNTIYF. CDR3 nucleotides: TGTGCCAGCAGTTCCACCCAAGGGGGATTTGGAAACACCATATATTTT. This chain links TRBV6-6 with TRBJ1-3; possible D gene TRBD1, 6 bases. Germline V gene lookup returns CDR1 MNHNY and CDR2 SVGAGI (reference sequence). The V end lost 4 bases, the J end lost 3 bases, and 16 bases lay between the germline ends. This CDR3 is built from 16 residues.

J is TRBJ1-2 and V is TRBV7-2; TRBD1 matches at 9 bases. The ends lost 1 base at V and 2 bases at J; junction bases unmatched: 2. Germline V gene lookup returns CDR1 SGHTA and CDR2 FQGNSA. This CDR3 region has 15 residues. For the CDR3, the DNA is TGTGCCAGCAGCTTAGAGACAGGGGGAAACTATGGCTACACCTTC. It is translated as CASSLETGGNYGYTF.

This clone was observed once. In DNA, the CDR3 is TGTGCCAGTAGTACAGGGGGCGCCGCCTACGAGCAGTACTTC. Translation: CASSTGGAAYEQYF. The V gene is TRBV19, the J gene TRBJ2-7, with 8 positions matching TRBD1. The V segment lost 4 bases and the J segment 2 bases; nucleotides outside the gene matches: 4. The germline gives CDR1 LNHDA, CDR2 SQIVND (reference sequence). The CDR3 has 14 amino acids. Full variable domain (remainder filled in from reference TRBV19 and TRBJ2-7): DGGITQSPKYLFRKEGQNVTLSCEQNLNHDAMYWYRQDPGQGLRLIYYSQIVNDFQKGDIAEGYSVSREKKESFPLTVTSAQKNPTAFYLCASSTGGAAYEQYFGPGTRLTVT.

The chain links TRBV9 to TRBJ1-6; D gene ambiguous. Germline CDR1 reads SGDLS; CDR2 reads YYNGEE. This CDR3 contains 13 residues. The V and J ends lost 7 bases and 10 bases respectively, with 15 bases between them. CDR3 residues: CASRGSADSPLHF. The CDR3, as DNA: TGTGCCAGCCGGGGAAGCGCGGACTCACCCCTCCACTTT.

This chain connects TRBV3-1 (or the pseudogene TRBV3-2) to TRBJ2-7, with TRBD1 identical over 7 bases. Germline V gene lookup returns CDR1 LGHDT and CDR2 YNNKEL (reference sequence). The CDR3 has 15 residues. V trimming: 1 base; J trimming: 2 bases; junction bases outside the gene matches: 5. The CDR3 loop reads CASSQGVQGTYEQYF. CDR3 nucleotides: TGTGCCAGCAGCCAAGGTGTACAGGGGACCTACGAGCAGTACTTC.

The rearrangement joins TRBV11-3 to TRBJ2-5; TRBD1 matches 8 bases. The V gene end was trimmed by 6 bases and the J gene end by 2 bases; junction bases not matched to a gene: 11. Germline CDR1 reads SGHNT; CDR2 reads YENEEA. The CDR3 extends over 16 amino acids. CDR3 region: CASSHSTGQAQETQYF. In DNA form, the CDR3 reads TGTGCCAGCAGTCACTCTACGGGACAGGCACAAGAGACCCAGTACTTC.

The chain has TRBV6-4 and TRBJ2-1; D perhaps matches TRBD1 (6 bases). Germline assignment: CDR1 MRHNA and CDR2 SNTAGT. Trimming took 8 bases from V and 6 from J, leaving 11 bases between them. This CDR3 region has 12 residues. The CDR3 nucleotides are TGTGCCAGCCCAGGGGCGGTCAATGAGCAGTTCTTC. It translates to CASPGAVNEQFF.

Here the CDR3 DNA reads TGTGCCAGCAGCCATAATTCGGGGGCCGGGGAGCTGTTTTTT. It codes for CASSHNSGAGELFF. The rearrangement links TRBV4-2 to TRBJ2-2; tentative D call: TRBD2 (6 bases). V lost 3 bases to trimming and J lost 6 bases, with 11 bases between them. The germline CDR1 and CDR2 sequences are LGHNA and YNFKEQ. This CDR3 has 14 amino acids.

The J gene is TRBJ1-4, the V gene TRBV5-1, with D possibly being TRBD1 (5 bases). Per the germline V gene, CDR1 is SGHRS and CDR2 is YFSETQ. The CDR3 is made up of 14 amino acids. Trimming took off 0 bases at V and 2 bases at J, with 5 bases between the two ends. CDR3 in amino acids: CASSLEGTNEKLFF. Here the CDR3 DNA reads TGCGCCAGCAGCTTGGAGGGGACTAATGAAAAACTGTTTTTT. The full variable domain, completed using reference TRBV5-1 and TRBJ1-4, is KAGVTQTPRYLIKTRGQQVTLSCSPISGHRSVSWYQQTPGQGLQFLFEYFSETQRNKGNFPGRFSGRQFSNSRSEMNVSTLELGDSALYLCASSLEGTNEKLFFGSGTQLSVL.

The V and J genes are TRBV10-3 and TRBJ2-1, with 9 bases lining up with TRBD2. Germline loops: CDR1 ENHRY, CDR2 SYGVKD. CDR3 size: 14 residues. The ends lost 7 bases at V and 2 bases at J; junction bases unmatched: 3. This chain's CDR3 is CAITASGAYNEQFF. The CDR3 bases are TGTGCCATCACGGCTAGCGGGGCCTACAATGAGCAGTTCTTC.

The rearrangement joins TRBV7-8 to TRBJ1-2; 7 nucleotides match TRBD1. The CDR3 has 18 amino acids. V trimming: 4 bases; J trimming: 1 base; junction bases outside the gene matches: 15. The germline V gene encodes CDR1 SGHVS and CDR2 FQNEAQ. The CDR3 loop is CASSSPRDSGLLNYGYTF. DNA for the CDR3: TGTGCCAGCAGCTCCCCCCGGGACAGCGGCCTTCTTAACTATGGCTACACCTTC. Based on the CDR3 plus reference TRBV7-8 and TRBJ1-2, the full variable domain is GAGVSQSPRYKVAKRGQDVALRCDPISGHVSLFWYQQALGQGPEFLTYFQNEAQLDKSGLPSDRFFAERPEGSVSTLKIQRTQQEDSAVYLCASSSPRDSGLLNYGYTFGSGTRLTVV.

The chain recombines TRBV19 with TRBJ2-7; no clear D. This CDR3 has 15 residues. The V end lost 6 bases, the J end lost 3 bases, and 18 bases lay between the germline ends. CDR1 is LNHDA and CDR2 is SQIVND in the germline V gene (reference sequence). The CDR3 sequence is CASRARTENNYEQYF. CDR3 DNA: TGTGCCAGTAGAGCGCGTACGGAGAACAACTACGAGCAGTACTTC.

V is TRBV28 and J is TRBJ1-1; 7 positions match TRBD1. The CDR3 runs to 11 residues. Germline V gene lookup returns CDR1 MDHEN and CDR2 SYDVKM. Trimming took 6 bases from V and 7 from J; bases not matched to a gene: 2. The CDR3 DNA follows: TGTGCCAGCAGGGGGACAGTTGAAGCTTTCTTT. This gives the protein CASRGTVEAFF.